The entry below gives a single T cell receptor (beta chain) sequence along with its context. Its antigen is as yet unknown. These data belong to a study of cytomegalovirus exposure and HLA in healthy donors. This CDR3 spans 13 amino acids. Germline values: CDR1 SGHAT, CDR2 FQNNGV. V dropped 3 bases and J dropped 4; count of bases not matched to a gene: 2. The PCR made use of 60 Vbeta and 13 Jbeta primers. Measured with immunoSEQ multiplex PCR; TCRdb has only the in-frame clones, and not every one. Listed are approximately 76,000 clones; about 4.1% falls within the top ten. Regarding the study as a whole: According to the study, around 160 TCR beta chains were cytomegalovirus-associated.

The gene calls are TRBV11-2 and TRBJ1-2, with 7 bases aligning to TRBD1. The sample taken for sequencing was PBMCs. The TCR comes from a man aged 18 to 30 in good health and CMV-seropositive. CDR3 amino acids: CASSFRQGYGYTF. The CDR3 nucleotides read TGTGCCAGCAGCTTTAGACAGGGCTATGGCTACACCTTC. Using reference TRBV11-2 and TRBJ1-2 for the parts outside the CDR3, the full variable domain is EAGVAQSPRYKIIEKRQSVAFWCNPISGHATLYWYQQILGQGPKLLIQFQNNGVVDDSQLPKDRFSAERLKGVDSTLKIQPAKLEDSAVYLCASSFRQGYGYTFGSGTRLTVV.